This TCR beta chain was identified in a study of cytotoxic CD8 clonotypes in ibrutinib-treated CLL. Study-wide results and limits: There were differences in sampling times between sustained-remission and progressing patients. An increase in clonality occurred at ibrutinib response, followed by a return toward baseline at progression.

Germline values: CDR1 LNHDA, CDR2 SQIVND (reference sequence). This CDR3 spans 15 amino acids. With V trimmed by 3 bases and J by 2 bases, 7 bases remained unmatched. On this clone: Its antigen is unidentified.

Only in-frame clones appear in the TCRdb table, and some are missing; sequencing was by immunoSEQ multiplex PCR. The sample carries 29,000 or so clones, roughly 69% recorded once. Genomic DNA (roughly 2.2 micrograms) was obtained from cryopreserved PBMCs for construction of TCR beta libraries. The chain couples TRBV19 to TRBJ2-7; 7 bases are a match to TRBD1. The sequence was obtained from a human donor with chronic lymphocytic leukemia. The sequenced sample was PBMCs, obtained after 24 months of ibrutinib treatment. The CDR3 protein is CASSIALGQTYEQYF. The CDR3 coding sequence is TGTGCCAGTAGTATTGCCTTGGGACAGACCTACGAGCAGTACTTC.